Each of the 8 T cell receptor beta chains below was sequenced from the same sample in a study of beta chain features in type 1 diabetes. Expressed TCRB transcripts got sequenced, as all isolated RNA was reverse transcribed. Libraries were prepared by immunoSEQ multiplex PCR; TCRdb keeps only in-frame clonotypes and omits some of them. The sample has about half a million clones; approximately 10% are singletons. The sample taken for sequencing was naive CD4+ T cells from blood. The receptors originated from a woman under 30 in good health.

In the case of this clone: In the same sample, other DNA sequences code for this CDR3. The DNA for the CDR3 is TGCAGTGCTAGAGGGGGCGGTGAAGCTTTCTTT. Its protein is CSARGGGEAFF. The V and J genes are TRBV20-1 and TRBJ1-1; D perhaps matches TRBD1 (5 bases). The germline V and J ends were trimmed by 1 base and 7 bases, with 7 bases remaining between them. Germline CDR1 and CDR2: DFQATT and SNEGSKA (reference sequence). CDR3 length: 11 residues.

The table lists this clone with a few counts. The rearrangement joins TRBV2 to TRBJ2-3; 7 bases align to TRBD1. CDR3 size: 14 residues. V was clipped by 8 bases and J by 0 bases; unmatched bases: 5. Germline V gene sequence: CDR1 SNHLY, CDR2 FYNNEI. CDR3 bases: TGTGCCAGCCTTACAGGGGCTAGCACAGATACGCAGTATTTT. Protein product: CASLTGASTDTQYF.

This chain joins TRBV7-9 and TRBJ1-1, with no clear D. V was trimmed by 1 base and J by 4 bases, leaving 10 bases between them. Germline lookup yields CDR1 SEHNR and CDR2 FQNEAQ (reference sequence). The CDR3 is made up of 14 amino acids. The CDR3 loop is CASSLGAVGTEAFF. CDR3 sequence (DNA): TGTGCCAGCAGCTTAGGCGCAGTGGGCACTGAAGCTTTCTTT.

This chain uses TRBV9 with TRBJ2-1, with D perhaps being TRBD1 or TRBD2 (5 bases each). Trimming removed 0 bases at V and 9 bases at J, with 19 bases between. This CDR3 is built from 16 residues. The germline gives CDR1 SGDLS, CDR2 YYNGEE. CDR3 nucleotides: TGTGCCAGCAGCGTAGGGGCCGGGGCCTGGACGGTTGAGCAGTTCTTC. Encoded protein: CASSVGAGAWTVEQFF.

The CDR3 DNA reads TGTGCCAGCAGCTTATCTCCGGGACCCCTCCTTGAGCAGTTCTTC. Its protein product is CASSLSPGPLLEQFF. The chain employs TRBV7-3 and TRBJ2-1; D could derive from TRBD1 or TRBD2 (5 bases each). This CDR3 spans 15 amino acids. From germline, CDR1 is SGHTA and CDR2 FQGTGA. With 2 bases removed from V and 9 bases from J, the gap between germline ends came to 17 bases.

This clone was observed a handful of times. Other nucleotide sequences in the sample specify the same CDR3. CDR3: CASSSSLNTEAFF. CDR3 bases: TGTGCCAGCAGCTCCAGTTTGAACACTGAAGCTTTCTTT. V and J are TRBV7-2 and TRBJ1-1; D ambiguous. The CDR3 extends over 13 amino acids. Deletions cut 4 bases from V and 0 bases from J, with 6 bases between. Germline CDR1 reads SGHTA; CDR2 reads FQGNSA.

This chain connects TRBV5-4 to TRBJ2-3; 7 nucleotides align to TRBD1. Trimming cost V 4 bases and J 1 base; bases outside gene matches: 0. Germline V gene sequence: CDR1 SGHNT, CDR2 YYREEE (reference sequence). This CDR3 is 13 amino acids long. The CDR3 nucleotides are TGTGCCAGCAGCGACAGGGGCACAGATACGCAGTATTTT. Amino acids: CASSDRGTDTQYF.

The chain combines TRBV4-1 with TRBJ1-1; D is possibly TRBD1 (6 bases). V dropped 0 bases and J dropped 4 bases, with 18 bases sitting between them. The CDR3 is made up of 17 amino acids. Germline V lookup: CDR1 MGHRA, CDR2 YSYEKL. CDR3 nucleotide sequence: TGCGCCAGCAGCCAAGATCCTGGGTTAACAGGGAGCACTGAAGCTTTCTTT. Translating it yields CASSQDPGLTGSTEAFF.